This T cell receptor beta chain appears in the sequencing data of a study of cytomegalovirus exposure and HLA in healthy donors. Amplification used 60 Vbeta primers and 13 Jbeta primers. Method: immunoSEQ multiplex PCR; TCRdb's copy keeps in-frame clones and lacks some. This table holds some 130,000 clones, just under 80% found once. V lost 3 bases to trimming and J lost 3 bases; unmatched junction nucleotides: 5. CDR1 and CDR2 from the germline V gene are SGHTA and FQGNSA. This CDR3 comprises 16 residues. Material: PBMCs. This TCR was recovered from a man younger than 40 in good health. The rearrangement joins TRBV7-2 to TRBJ2-1, with 10 bases fitting TRBD1. The CDR3 DNA sequence: TGTGCCAGCAGCTTTGACCGGGACAGGGGCTACAATGAGCAGTTCTTC. Translating it yields CASSFDRDRGYNEQFF. The complete variable domain, with remaining parts taken from reference TRBV7-2 and TRBJ2-1, reads GAGVSQSPSNKVTEKGKDVELRCDPISGHTALYWYRQSLGQGLEFLIYFQGNSAPDKSGLPSDRFSAERTGGSVSTLTIQRTQQEDSAVYLCASSFDRDRGYNEQFFGPGTRLTVL.